This TCR beta chain was observed in a study of OX40 agonist ivuxolimab in advanced cancers. Study-level information: Patients took ivuxolimab, an agonistic anti-OX40 (CD134) antibody. Ivuxolimab was delivered to patients intravenously every 2 weeks at doses spanning 0.01 to 10 mg/kg.

Blood sampling took place at baseline, cycle 4 day 1, and cycle 7 day 1. The CDR3 is 15 amino acids. Trimming removed 5 bases from V and 12 bases from J; junction bases left unmatched: 18. Germline V gene lookup returns CDR1 SGHAT and CDR2 FQNNGV. Findings and limits, study-wide: Partly responding patients at 0.1-3.0 mg/kg showed some of the smallest clonal expansion.

Produced via immunoSEQ multiplex PCR; TCRdb's table is partial and in-frame only. Among approximately 74,000 clones listed, roughly 84% were seen once. This clone appeared a few times. Antigen: not known. The chain has TRBV11-2 and TRBJ2-7, with 8 bases lining up with TRBD1. The TCR sequence derives from an adult with an advanced solid tumor such as melanoma, head and neck, liver or kidney cancer. The starting material was CD4+ or CD8+ T cells sorted from blood, obtained in a trial of the OX40 agonist ivuxolimab. Written as DNA, the CDR3 is TGTGCCAGCAGCACGGACAGGGAAAGAGGGCGTGTGAGGTACTTC. As protein: CASSTDRERGRVRYF.